This TCR beta chain emerged from a study of T cell repertoires in cytomegalovirus infection. This CDR3 is 15 amino acids long. Trimming shortened V by 7 bases and J by 2 bases, and 14 bases separated the two germline ends. Germline V gives CDR1 SNHLY, CDR2 FYNNEI. Using its own MiXCR run on the reads, TCRdb lists one record per CDR3 protein. The sample consists of approximately 120,000 distinct CDR3 sequences, around 31% of them appearing once. In the case of this clonotype: What it binds is not known.

J is TRBJ2-2 and V is TRBV2; D might be TRBD2 (6 bases). The clonotype originates from a human donor in good health (CMV status not recorded). Some clones in this sample may be carry-over from other donors' samples. The material sequenced was CD8+ T cells from cultured PBMCs, taken from culture after CMV antigen stimulation. The DNA for the CDR3 is TGTGCCAGCAATTCACCGGGAGTAAACACCGGGGAGCTGTTTTTT. Its translation: CASNSPGVNTGELFF. The variable domain in full, with the rest retrieved from reference TRBV2 and TRBJ2-2, is EPEVTQTPSHQVTQMGQEVILRCVPISNHLYFYWYRQILGQKVEFLVSFYNNEISEKSEIFDDQFSVERPDGSNFTLKIRSTKLEDSAMYFCASNSPGVNTGELFFGEGSRLTVL.